This T cell receptor beta chain was sequenced during a study of blood T cell repertoires in COVID-19. In the study overall: There were acute and convalescent COVID-19 samples, and they came from the United States, Italy and Spain. From T cells, B-cell-depleted T cells, or PBMCs came the material, which was cDNA or gDNA.

In the authors' methods: Nucleated cell counts were estimated from reference gene primer amplification. Profiling relied on immunoSEQ multiplex PCR, and the TCRdb table lists in-frame clones only, not all of them. The V and J calls and clone size are taken from that table; D and trimming were inferred from the DNA. The sample contains approximately 200,000 clones, 70% to 85% of which appear only once. This CDR3 spans 17 amino acids. The germline CDR1 and CDR2 sequences are MDHEN and SYDVKM. The V segment lost 5 bases and the J segment 6 bases; nucleotides outside the gene matches: 15. The receptor's source is a woman aged 45 to 65 with acute or convalescent COVID-19. Source material: peripheral blood. This chain connects TRBV28 to TRBJ1-5; 8 bases are a match to TRBD1. The CDR3 region is CASSVDRGLLRRQPQHF. The CDR3 DNA follows: TGTGCCAGCAGTGTCGACAGGGGTCTATTGCGGCGTCAGCCCCAGCATTTT.